This T cell receptor beta chain comes out of a study of neurological immune-mediated disorders. TCRdb used MiXCR to reprocess the 5' RACE reads, holding one entry per CDR3 protein. The repertoire holds 49,000 or so distinct CDR3 sequences, with roughly 15% as singletons. The table lists this clonotype with many counts. Its antigen is currently unknown. Germline V CDR1 and CDR2: SGHRS, YFSETQ. Between the trimmed V and J ends, which lost 2 bases and 8 bases, there was a span of 20 bases. The CDR3 is 16 residues long. Study-level findings and limits: HTLV-1-associated myelopathy had the most TCR clonal expansion, whereas multiple sclerosis had the least (lower than in healthy controls).

The chain has TRBV5-1 and TRBJ2-1, with D maybe TRBD2 (6 bases). The source material was PBMCs. The clonotype was recovered from a man in his sixties in good health. CDR3 sequence (DNA): TGCGCCAGCAGCTTAAATAGCGGAGCCCAGGGCGATGAGCAGTTCTTC. Protein: CASSLNSGAQGDEQFF.